This T cell receptor beta chain derives from a study of blood T cell repertoires in COVID-19. TCRdb keeps only in-frame clones here, not all; method: immunoSEQ multiplex PCR. The sample consists of some 20,000 clones, 60% to 85% of them appearing once. The ends lost 2 bases at V and 4 bases at J; junction bases unmatched: 8. The CDR3 runs to 16 residues. The germline gives CDR1 MNHEY, CDR2 SVGEGT. The sequence was collected from an elderly man with acute or convalescent COVID-19. Sample: peripheral blood. The V call is TRBV6-2 or TRBV6-3, the J call TRBJ2-3; TRBD2 aligns across 8 bases. The CDR3 here is CASSYEIAGPPDTQYF. CDR3 coding DNA: TGTGCCAGCAGTTACGAAATAGCGGGACCCCCAGATACGCAGTATTTT.